This T cell receptor (beta chain) originates from a study of cytomegalovirus exposure and HLA in healthy donors. Study-level background: In an early release, HLA-typed donors contributed roughly 85 million unique TCR sequences. Points from the study as a whole: Researchers reported in a later analysis that common viral pathogens appeared linked to several top clusters.

Use of 60 Vbeta and 13 Jbeta primers characterized the PCR. The repertoire was sequenced with immunoSEQ multiplex PCR; TCRdb's copy has only in-frame clones and lacks some. The sample yields more than 90,000 clones, approximately 60% seen once. The V end lost 5 bases, the J end lost 4 bases, and 5 bases lay between the germline ends. CDR3 length equals 11 residues. Germline CDR1 is MDHEN and CDR2 is SYDVKM. Points on this clone: The antigen remains undetermined.

Each donor's status was that of a healthy bone marrow donor. The study sampled nominally healthy donors, though unrecorded immune exposures were likely. The chain links TRBV28 to TRBJ1-1; D gene ambiguous. This TCR derives from a woman in her twenties or thirties in good health and CMV-seronegative. The source material was PBMCs. This chain's CDR3 is CASSAGTEAFF. Here the CDR3 DNA reads TGTGCCAGCAGTGCGGGCACTGAAGCTTTCTTT. Full variable domain (rest looked up from reference TRBV28 and TRBJ1-1): DVKVTQSSRYLVKRTGEKVFLECVQDMDHENMFWYRQDPGLGLRLIYFSYDVKMKEKGDIPEGYSVSREKKERFSLILESASTNQTSMYLCASSAGTEAFFGQGTRLTVV.